A selection of T cell receptor beta chains follows, all from one sample in a study of blood T cell repertoires in COVID-19. Sequencing used immunoSEQ multiplex PCR; TCRdb keeps in-frame clones, though not all of them. The sample has about 230,000 clones; over 75% are singletons. The source material was peripheral blood. These TCRs come from a man between 50 and 59 years old with COVID-19, enrolled during active disease. CDR3s include the opening cysteine and the closing phenylalanine or tryptophan. Fields, in order: V gene, D gene, J gene, clone size, CDR3 protein. D genes are given only for firm matches. Part of the rows lack a size; the others show once, few, many or a class for expanded clones.

>TRBV6-5|NA|TRBJ1-2|NA
CASSMPGGHGYTF
>TRBV28|NA|TRBJ1-4|NA
CASSLLGGVGGGEKLFF
>TRBV27|TRBD1|TRBJ2-7|NA
CASSPGTGRPVYEQYF
>TRBV9|NA|TRBJ1-1|NA
CASSVVQGNTEAFF
>TRBV6-5|TRBD2|TRBJ2-2|NA
CASRPAGLASGELFF
>TRBV6-6|TRBD1|TRBJ1-5|NA
CASTSGQGGLGQPQHF
>TRBV30|NA|TRBJ2-2|NA
CAYNDRLITGELFF
>TRBV19|NA|TRBJ2-7|few
CASGHAGGGIPYEQYF
>TRBV4-3|NA|TRBJ1-2|NA
CASSRQYREPLGYGYTF
>TRBV18|NA|TRBJ2-3|NA
CASSQIRRDTQYF
>TRBV28|TRBD1|TRBJ1-5|NA
CASPRKKPGGSNQPQHF
>TRBV6-5|TRBD2|TRBJ2-7|NA
CASSYSGGAPSYEQYF
>TRBV5-6|NA|TRBJ2-7|NA
CASSLIQYAYEQYF
>TRBV11-2|TRBD2|TRBJ2-3|NA
CASSLLAGVEDTQYF
>TRBV6-5|TRBD1|TRBJ2-3|NA
CASSSGGLGSDTQYF
>TRBV13|TRBD1|TRBJ2-2|NA
CASSLDRATGELFF
>TRBV10-3|NA|TRBJ1-5|once
CAISGQQDQPQHF
>TRBV19|NA|TRBJ2-2|NA
CASSSNRDTGELFF
>TRBV3-1/TRBV3-2|NA|TRBJ2-7|NA
CASSPDSHEQYF
>TRBV2|TRBD1|TRBJ1-6|NA
CASSQDRSYNSPLHF
>TRBV7-8|NA|TRBJ1-2|once
CASSYTAISPGEGGYTF
>TRBV19|NA|TRBJ1-2|NA
CASQIYQGSSFGYTF
>TRBV10-3|TRBD1|TRBJ1-1|NA
CAIGISQGAMTEAFF
>TRBV6-5|NA|TRBJ2-7|NA
CASSFNRDHRYEQYF
>TRBV3-1/TRBV3-2|TRBD1|TRBJ1-1|NA
CASGTGASTEAFF
>TRBV19|NA|TRBJ2-7|NA
CASSTSTRQYF
>TRBV7-9|NA|TRBJ1-6|NA
CASSVFGLARSPLHF
>TRBV25-1|TRBD1|TRBJ1-4|NA
CASSDRQGAGFEKLFF
>TRBV7-2|TRBD1|TRBJ2-7|NA
CASSFETGFEQYF
>TRBV10-3|NA|TRBJ1-6|once
CAISESMNRENSPLHF
>TRBV10-3|NA|TRBJ1-5|few
CASKRGFGNQPQHF
>TRBV27|TRBD1|TRBJ1-1|NA
CASSRTGKNTEAFF
>TRBV28|TRBD2|TRBJ2-1|once
CASSRPRRGKPSGRNEQFF
>TRBV18|TRBD1|TRBJ2-7|NA
CASSRGTGSYEQYF
>TRBV19|TRBD2|TRBJ2-1|NA
CASSNTRTSGISYNEQFF
>TRBV7-9|NA|TRBJ1-1|NA
CASSLVRGALENTEAFF
>TRBV7-3|NA|TRBJ2-3|NA
CASSQDWRADTQYF
>TRBV19|TRBD1|TRBJ2-7|NA
CASSTDRGGYEQYF
>TRBV2|NA|TRBJ1-1|NA
CASSIQGSNTEAFF
>TRBV5-4|NA|TRBJ2-3|NA
CASSITSTDTQYF
>TRBV11-2|TRBD2|TRBJ2-3|NA
CASSLVASGRNTDTQYF
>TRBV4-2|NA|TRBJ2-2|NA
CASSQEGDTGELFF
>TRBV5-4|TRBD1|TRBJ1-1|NA
CASSQGQGGEAFF
>TRBV18|NA|TRBJ2-1|NA
CASSQLPSMSSYNEQFF
>TRBV25-1|NA|TRBJ1-1|few
CASSESSFGTEAFF
>TRBV2|TRBD1|TRBJ1-2|NA
CASSELQGYGYTF
>TRBV28|TRBD1|TRBJ2-7|NA
CATQSPGTDFYEQYF
>TRBV19|NA|TRBJ2-7|once
CASSQGLYEQYF
>TRBV11-3|TRBD2|TRBJ2-1|NA
CASSRKVTSGDFNEQFF